The rows below give T cell receptor beta chains drawn from one sample of a study of blood T cell repertoires in COVID-19. Repertoires were generated with immunoSEQ multiplex PCR, while TCRdb's copy carries only in-frame clones and drops some. The sample records about 64,000 clones, around 86% being singletons. The specimen sequenced was peripheral blood. The receptors stem from a man aged 50-59 years with active COVID-19. The CDR3 runs from the conserved cysteine through the conserved F or W. The D gene is left open where the match is weak. Part of the rows lack a size; the others show once, few, many or a class for expanded clones.

J gene: TRBJ1-5
D gene: NA
CDR3 length: 14
V gene: TRBV6-4
clone size: NA
CDR3 protein: CASSRDPSNQPQHF
CDR3 DNA: TGTGCCAGCAGTCGGGATCCGAGCAATCAGCCCCAGCATTTT

J gene: TRBJ2-3
D gene: TRBD2
CDR3 length: 16
V gene: TRBV11-3
clone size: NA
CDR3 protein: CASSLVGGESTDTQYF
CDR3 DNA: TGTGCCAGCAGCTTAGTCGGGGGGGAAAGCACAGATACGCAGTATTTT

J gene: TRBJ2-4
D gene: TRBD1
CDR3 length: 19
V gene: TRBV5-6
clone size: once
CDR3 protein: CASSLRQDRTLLAKNIQYF
CDR3 DNA: TGTGCCAGCAGCTTGCGCCAGGACAGGACATTGTTAGCCAAAAACATTCAGTACTTC

J gene: TRBJ1-5
D gene: NA
CDR3 length: 16
V gene: TRBV7-8
clone size: NA
CDR3 protein: CASSMDQGLEDQPQHF
CDR3 DNA: TGTGCCAGCAGCATGGACCAGGGGTTGGAGGATCAGCCCCAGCATTTT

J gene: TRBJ2-3
D gene: NA
CDR3 length: 15
V gene: TRBV24-1
clone size: NA
CDR3 protein: CATSGPGDQSDTQYF
CDR3 DNA: TGTGCCACCAGTGGCCCGGGGGACCAGTCAGATACGCAGTATTTT

J gene: TRBJ2-3
D gene: TRBD1
CDR3 length: 14
V gene: TRBV7-2
clone size: NA
CDR3 protein: CASSPNRGGDTQYF
CDR3 DNA: TGTGCCAGCAGCCCAAACAGGGGCGGAGATACGCAGTATTTT

J gene: TRBJ2-5
D gene: NA
CDR3 length: 14
V gene: TRBV11-2
clone size: NA
CDR3 protein: CASSPRDPQETQYF
CDR3 DNA: TGTGCCAGCAGCCCGAGGGATCCGCAAGAGACCCAGTACTTC

J gene: TRBJ2-3
D gene: TRBD2
CDR3 length: 15
V gene: TRBV19
clone size: once
CDR3 protein: CASSIQRERGDTQYF
CDR3 DNA: TGTGCCAGTAGTATCCAGCGGGAGAGAGGAGATACGCAGTATTTT

J gene: TRBJ2-7
D gene: NA
CDR3 length: 13
V gene: TRBV7-9
clone size: few
CDR3 protein: CASSIGDFYEQYF
CDR3 DNA: TGTGCCAGCAGTATCGGGGACTTCTACGAGCAGTACTTC

J gene: TRBJ2-7
D gene: TRBD1
CDR3 length: 15
V gene: TRBV9
clone size: NA
CDR3 protein: CASSARDRRSYEQYF
CDR3 DNA: TGTGCCAGCAGCGCCCGGGACAGGCGCTCCTACGAGCAGTACTTC

J gene: TRBJ2-1
D gene: TRBD2
CDR3 length: 14
V gene: TRBV6-5
clone size: NA
CDR3 protein: CASTGLAGGNEQFF
CDR3 DNA: TGTGCCAGCACTGGACTAGCGGGAGGGAATGAGCAGTTCTTC

J gene: TRBJ2-3
D gene: TRBD2
CDR3 length: 16
V gene: TRBV7-2
clone size: NA
CDR3 protein: CASSLLGRESSDTQYF
CDR3 DNA: TGTGCCAGCAGCTTATTAGGGCGGGAGTCTTCAGATACGCAGTATTTT

J gene: TRBJ2-3
D gene: NA
CDR3 length: 15
V gene: TRBV7-8
clone size: NA
CDR3 protein: CASSLSPSAVGTQYF
CDR3 DNA: TGTGCCAGCAGCTTATCCCCCAGCGCAGTAGGTACGCAGTATTTT

J gene: TRBJ2-3
D gene: NA
CDR3 length: 14
V gene: TRBV5-4
clone size: NA
CDR3 protein: CASSLRQGGDTQYF
CDR3 DNA: TGTGCCAGCAGCTTGCGGCAGGGGGGAGATACGCAGTATTTT

J gene: TRBJ1-5
D gene: NA
CDR3 length: 15
V gene: TRBV6-1
clone size: NA
CDR3 protein: CASSEKRTMDQPQHF
CDR3 DNA: TGTGCCAGCAGTGAAAAAAGGACAATGGATCAGCCCCAGCATTTT

J gene: TRBJ2-7
D gene: TRBD1
CDR3 length: 14
V gene: TRBV30
clone size: NA
CDR3 protein: CAWYSGTGSYEQYF
CDR3 DNA: TGTGCCTGGTACTCCGGGACAGGTTCCTACGAGCAGTACTTC

J gene: TRBJ2-7
D gene: TRBD2
CDR3 length: 14
V gene: TRBV4-3
clone size: NA
CDR3 protein: CASSQASGAYEQYF
CDR3 DNA: TGCGCCAGCAGCCAGGCTAGCGGGGCCTACGAGCAGTACTTC

J gene: TRBJ1-1
D gene: NA
CDR3 length: 13
V gene: TRBV10-1
clone size: NA
CDR3 protein: CASSETGSTEAFF
CDR3 DNA: TGCGCCAGCAGTGAAACAGGGTCCACTGAAGCTTTCTTT

J gene: TRBJ2-2
D gene: TRBD1
CDR3 length: 15
V gene: TRBV6-4
clone size: once
CDR3 protein: CASSPTGGSTGELFF
CDR3 DNA: TGTGCCAGCAGCCCGACAGGGGGGAGCACCGGGGAGCTGTTTTTT

J gene: TRBJ2-3
D gene: NA
CDR3 length: 13
V gene: TRBV11-3
clone size: NA
CDR3 protein: CASSPLAAGTQYF
CDR3 DNA: TGTGCCAGCAGCCCCCTTGCGGCCGGAACGCAGTATTTT

J gene: TRBJ2-1
D gene: NA
CDR3 length: 11
V gene: TRBV18
clone size: NA
CDR3 protein: CASSKGDEQFF
CDR3 DNA: TGTGCCAGCTCCAAAGGGGATGAGCAGTTCTTC

J gene: TRBJ1-2
D gene: TRBD1
CDR3 length: 15
V gene: TRBV5-4
clone size: NA
CDR3 protein: CASSSWRQGNYGYTF
CDR3 DNA: TGTGCCAGCAGCTCCTGGAGACAGGGGAACTATGGCTACACCTTC

J gene: TRBJ2-7
D gene: TRBD2
CDR3 length: 16
V gene: TRBV9
clone size: NA
CDR3 protein: CASSVGSSGLTYEQYF
CDR3 DNA: TGTGCCAGCAGCGTAGGGTCTAGCGGGTTGACCTACGAGCAGTACTTC